These 5 T cell receptor beta chains came from one sample sequenced in a study of cytomegalovirus exposure and HLA in healthy donors. Primers: 60 Vbeta forward and 13 Jbeta reverse. Clones were read by immunoSEQ multiplex PCR, and TCRdb kept only the in-frame ones, dropping some. Recorded for this sample: more than 95,000 clones. The sequenced sample was PBMCs. These TCRs come from a young man in good health and CMV-seronegative.

This rearrangement joins TRBV11-2 to TRBJ1-2; a weak D match, TRBD1 (6 bases). V was shortened by 6 bases and J by 4 bases, with 12 bases between the two germline ends. The CDR3 has 13 amino acids. Germline V gene sequence: CDR1 SGHAT, CDR2 FQNNGV. The CDR3 reads CASRRTESYGYTF. In DNA, the CDR3 is TGTGCCAGCAGACGGACAGAGAGCTATGGCTACACCTTC. Variable domain in full (rest from reference TRBV11-2 and TRBJ1-2): EAGVAQSPRYKIIEKRQSVAFWCNPISGHATLYWYQQILGQGPKLLIQFQNNGVVDDSQLPKDRFSAERLKGVDSTLKIQPAKLEDSAVYLCASRRTESYGYTFGSGTRLTVV.

In DNA form, the CDR3 reads TGTGCCAGCAGCGTAGGGCGCGGGAGGGCCGCCGGGGAGCTGTTTTTT. This codes for CASSVGRGRAAGELFF. The chain couples TRBV9 to TRBJ2-2; the match to TRBD2 covers 9 bases. The CDR3 has 16 residues. The germline V gene encodes CDR1 SGDLS and CDR2 YYNGEE. V lost 0 bases and J lost 6; bases outside the gene matches: 6. Using reference TRBV9 and TRBJ2-2 for the parts outside the CDR3, the full variable domain is DSGVTQTPKHLITATGQRVTLRCSPRSGDLSVYWYQQSLDQGLQFLIQYYNGEERAKGNILERFSAQQFPDLHSELNLSSLELGDSALYFCASSVGRGRAAGELFFGEGSRLTVL.

The rearrangement joins TRBV5-4 to TRBJ2-1, with D possibly being TRBD2 (7 bases). In germline, CDR1 is SGHNT, CDR2 YYREEE (reference sequence). V was clipped by 3 bases and J by 7 bases, with 14 bases between them. The CDR3 extends over 14 amino acids. The CDR3 DNA reads TGTGCCAGCAGCTACGGGGGGCAGGAAAATGAGCAGTTCTTC. Its protein is CASSYGGQENEQFF. Using reference TRBV5-4 and TRBJ2-1 for the parts outside the CDR3, the full variable domain is ETGVTQSPTHLIKTRGQQVTLRCSSQSGHNTVSWYQQALGQGPQFIFQYYREEENGRGNFPPRFSGLQFPNYSSELNVNALELDDSALYLCASSYGGQENEQFFGPGTRLTVL.

The chain has TRBV7-2 and TRBJ2-3, with 9 positions matching TRBD1. The CDR3 contains 15 residues. Losses at the gene ends were 4 bases for V and 2 bases for J; bases not matched to a gene: 4. The germline V gene encodes CDR1 SGHTA and CDR2 FQGNSA. DNA for the CDR3: TGTGCCAGCAGCTACCGGGACAGGGTCACAGATACGCAGTATTTT. Translating it yields CASSYRDRVTDTQYF.

The chain carries TRBV2 and TRBJ2-2; 10 nucleotides align to TRBD2. V shed 5 bases and J 0 bases; nucleotides not matched to a gene: 6. The CDR3 spans 17 residues. From germline, CDR1 is SNHLY and CDR2 FYNNEI. CDR3 protein: CASSPEGLATNTGELFF. DNA of the CDR3: TGTGCCAGCAGTCCCGAGGGACTAGCGACGAACACCGGGGAGCTGTTTTTT.